A single sample gave rise to the 32 T cell receptor beta chains below, sequenced in a study of human T cells and chemical hapten exposure. The time point is: patch test 2, 6 weeks after DPC sensitization. Treatment: therapeutic diphenylcyclopropenone sensitization with weekly scalp DPC. MiXCR was run by TCRdb on the RACE reads, yielding one entry per CDR3 protein. This sample yields about 40,000 distinct CDR3 sequences, of which less than 4% are seen a single time; roughly 7.3% belongs to the top ten. Sequenced material: whole blood, taken in connection with sensitization to the hapten diphenylcyclopropenone (DPC). Receptors were obtained from a man between 35 and 55 years old with alopecia areata. Some clones in this sample may be carry-over from other donors' samples.

The table lists this clonotype with many counts. At one boundary the junction diverges from the germline segment, which might be a read error. CDR3 residues: CASSLGAAETLF. The CDR3 DNA sequence: TGTGCCAGCAGCTTAGGGGCTGCTGAGACACTATTT. The rearrangement links TRBV7-9 to TRBJ2-3; no clear D gene. Germline assignment: CDR1 SEHNR and CDR2 FQNEAQ (reference sequence). This CDR3 has 12 amino acids.

This clonotype was picked up many times. J is TRBJ2-1 and V is TRBV10-3; D is perhaps TRBD2 (6 bases). V was clipped by 6 bases and J by 6 bases, with 15 bases between them. CDR3 length: 14 residues. Germline CDR1 ENHRY, CDR2 SYGVKD. The CDR3 sequence is CAIREDGGRNEQFF. The DNA of the CDR3 is TGTGCCATCAGAGAAGACGGAGGGCGCAATGAGCAGTTCTTC.

This clonotype occurred a few times. This chain connects TRBV7-3 to TRBJ2-1; D might be TRBD2 (5 bases). Germline CDR1 and CDR2: SGHTA and FQGTGA. The V gene lost 0 bases and the J gene lost 4 bases, with 19 bases spanning the gap. CDR3 size: 18 residues. This CDR3 is CASSLTTVALLMYNEQFF. As DNA, the CDR3 is TGTGCCAGCAGCTTAACGACCGTAGCGCTACTTATGTACAATGAGCAGTTCTTC.

The sample holds many counts of this clonotype. The chain employs TRBV7-2 and TRBJ2-7, with D perhaps TRBD1 or TRBD2 (5 bases each). Germline CDR1 and CDR2: SGHTA and FQGNSA. V was clipped by 3 bases and J by 2 bases, with 8 bases between them. The CDR3 extends over 13 amino acids. CDR3 loop: CASSFSGPYEQYF. The DNA of the CDR3 is TGTGCCAGCAGCTTTTCGGGACCCTACGAGCAGTACTTC.

The sample holds many counts of this clonotype. The chain is built from TRBV11-1 and TRBJ2-1; TRBD2 aligns across 9 bases. The CDR3 consists of 15 residues. Germline lookup yields CDR1 SGHAT and CDR2 FQDESV (reference sequence). J lost 9 bases, V lost 4 bases, and 10 bases had no gene match. Here the CDR3 DNA reads TGTGCCAGCAGCTCCGGGACTAGCACCATTGGTGAGCAGTTCTTC. It specifies CASSSGTSTIGEQFF. Filled out from reference TRBV11-1 and TRBJ2-1, the complete variable domain reads EAEVAQSPRYKITEKSQAVAFWCDPISGHATLYWYRQILGQGPELLVQFQDESVVDDSQLPKDRFSAERLKGVDSTLKIQPAELGDSAMYLCASSSGTSTIGEQFFGPGTRLTVL.

This clonotype appeared many times. CDR3 sequence (DNA): TGTGCCAGCAGTGACAGGGGCGGGGAGCTGTTTTTT. It is translated as CASSDRGGELFF. J is TRBJ2-2 and V is TRBV6-1; possible D gene TRBD1, 6 bases. Germline CDR1 reads MNHNS; CDR2 reads SASEGT. The germline V and J ends were trimmed by 3 bases and 7 bases, with 6 bases remaining between them. This CDR3 region has 12 residues.

This clonotype was counted at least ten times. CDR3 nucleotide sequence: TGCAGTGCTGACTCCGGAGGAGGCAATCAGCCCCAGCATTTT. Its protein product is CSADSGGGNQPQHF. The rearrangement joins TRBV20-1 to TRBJ1-5; D not certain. Germline V gene data show CDR1 as DFQATT and CDR2 as SNEGSKA (reference sequence). V lost 5 bases and J lost 2, with 13 bases in between. The CDR3 is made up of 14 amino acids.

This clonotype was found many times. The gene calls are TRBV29-1 and TRBJ2-6, with D possibly TRBD1 on 6 matching bases. The V gene's germline CDR1 is SQVTM and CDR2 ANQGSEA. The ends were cut back, 6 bases at V and 3 bases at J, with 9 bases in the middle. The CDR3 is made up of 13 amino acids. CDR3 DNA sequence: TGCAGCGTGGGGGCTGGTGGGGCCAACGTCCTGACTTTC. Translation gives CSVGAGGANVLTF. Based on the CDR3 plus reference TRBV29-1 and TRBJ2-6, the full variable domain is SAVISQKPSRDICQRGTSLTIQCQVDSQVTMMFWYRQQPGQSLTLIATANQGSEATYESGFVIDKFPISRPNLTFSTLTVSNMSPEDSSIYLCSVGAGGANVLTFGAGSRLTVL.

This clonotype was counted at least ten times. The chain has TRBV6-2 or TRBV6-3 and TRBJ2-7; tentative D call: TRBD2 (6 bases). V was cut by 4 bases and J by 3 bases, with 10 bases left in between. The CDR3 contains 13 residues. Germline V gene sequence: CDR1 MNHEY, CDR2 SVGEGT. CDR3 nucleotide sequence: TGTGCCAGCAGTTGGCTAGCGAACTACGAGCAGTACTTC. Translation gives CASSWLANYEQYF.

Ten or more counts support this clonotype. The chain combines TRBV14 with TRBJ1-1; TRBD1 matches at 9 bases. V trimming: 0 bases; J trimming: 5 bases; junction bases outside the gene matches: 4. Germline V gene data show CDR1 as SGHDN and CDR2 as FVKESK. The CDR3 is made up of 15 amino acids. CDR3 nucleotides: TGTGCCAGCAGCCAAGAGACAGGGGGTCTAACTGAAGCTTTCTTT. Translating gives CASSQETGGLTEAFF.

This clonotype appeared many times. This chain connects TRBV7-9 to TRBJ1-6; D is uncertain. This CDR3 spans 14 amino acids. CDR1 is SEHNR and CDR2 is FQNEAQ in the germline V gene (reference sequence). Between the trimmed V and J ends, which lost 4 bases and 3 bases, there was a span of 7 bases. CDR3 sequence: CASSWTDYNSPLHF. DNA of the CDR3: TGTGCCAGCAGCTGGACCGACTATAATTCACCCCTCCACTTT.

V is TRBV9 and J is TRBJ2-5; 9 positions match TRBD2. The V segment lost 0 bases and the J segment 1 base; nucleotides outside the gene matches: 7. The length of the CDR3 is 17 residues. Germline V CDR1 and CDR2: SGDLS, YYNGEE. The CDR3 bases are TGTGCCAGCAGCGTAGCTATAAGCGGGAGGCTCCAAGAGACCCAGTACTTC. It is translated as CASSVAISGRLQETQYF.

In this sample, this clonotype turned up many times. The genes are TRBV5-1 and TRBJ1-5, with 8 nucleotides matching TRBD1. Germline values: CDR1 SGHRS, CDR2 YFSETQ. J was trimmed by 11 bases and V by 4 bases; bases with no gene match: 20. CDR3 length: 17 residues. CDR3 DNA sequence: TGCGCCAGCAGCACGTGGGGCAGGGGGCCCGCTAGCTGGGCCCAGCATTTT. This gives the protein CASSTWGRGPASWAQHF.

In its sample, this clonotype was seen many times. The chain is built from TRBV4-3 and TRBJ2-3; the D is unclear. The CDR3 spans 13 residues. Germline values: CDR1 LGHNA, CDR2 YSLEER. The germline V and J ends were trimmed by 3 bases and 5 bases, with 9 bases remaining between them. In DNA form, the CDR3 reads TGCGCCAGCAGCCACCGAGATGGAGATACGCAGTATTTT. This translates into CASSHRDGDTQYF.

This clonotype was seen ten or more times. The rearrangement links TRBV27 to TRBJ2-1; 9 nucleotides line up with TRBD2. Germline V gene data show CDR1 as MNHEY and CDR2 as SMNVEV (reference sequence). Trimming took 4 bases from V and 7 from J; bases not matched to a gene: 11. CDR3 length equals 16 residues. In DNA, the CDR3 is TGTGCCAGCAGTTCTGCTAGCGGGAACCCCGAGAATGAGCAGTTCTTC. It encodes CASSSASGNPENEQFF.

This clonotype showed up many times. The J gene is TRBJ1-4, the V gene TRBV7-2, with D unresolved. The CDR3 has 11 amino acids. V was pared by 5 bases and J by 5 bases, with 3 bases between. Per the germline V gene, CDR1 is SGHTA and CDR2 is FQGNSA. In DNA form, the CDR3 reads TGTGCCAGCAGCGCCAATGAAAAACTGTTTTTT. Amino acids: CASSANEKLFF.

This clonotype appeared many times. This chain uses TRBV5-8 with TRBJ2-4, with D perhaps TRBD1 or TRBD2 (5 bases each). Trimming took off 0 bases at V and 0 bases at J, with 7 bases between the two ends. CDR1 and CDR2 (germline): SGHTS, YDEGEE. The length of the CDR3 is 15 residues. The CDR3: CASSLGGVAKNIQYF. CDR3 nucleotides: TGTGCCAGCAGCTTGGGAGGGGTAGCCAAAAACATTCAGTACTTC.

This clonotype was found many times. This chain joins TRBV6-5 and TRBJ2-7; D may be TRBD2 (6 bases). Germline CDR1 is MNHEY and CDR2 is SVGAGI. The CDR3 runs 13 residues. Trimming pared 7 bases from V and 3 bases from J, leaving 13 bases between. The CDR3 bases are TGTGCCAGCAAACCCGGGAGAAACTACGAGCAGTACTTC. Translated: CASKPGRNYEQYF.

In this sample, this clonotype turned up many times. This chain connects TRBV20-1 to TRBJ2-1; 15 bases are a match to TRBD2. The CDR3 sequence is 18 residues long. Trimming at V came to 0 bases and at J to 7 bases, leaving 10 bases not matched to a gene. Germline V CDR1 and CDR2: DFQATT, SNEGSKA (reference sequence). This chain's CDR3 is CSARDKYGTSGRYNEQFF. The CDR3 region has the DNA TGCAGTGCTAGAGATAAGTATGGGACTAGCGGGAGGTATAATGAGCAGTTCTTC.

This clonotype appeared many times. The genes are TRBV7-8 and TRBJ2-6; 10 positions match TRBD1. In germline, CDR1 is SGHVS, CDR2 FQNEAQ. Trimming removed 0 bases from V and 1 base from J; junction bases left unmatched: 3. CDR3 length: 18 amino acids. CDR3: CASSLAGTGVSGANVLTF. The CDR3 nucleotides are TGTGCCAGCAGCTTAGCCGGGACAGGGGTATCTGGGGCCAACGTCCTGACTTTC. The variable domain in full, with the rest retrieved from reference TRBV7-8 and TRBJ2-6, is GAGVSQSPRYKVAKRGQDVALRCDPISGHVSLFWYQQALGQGPEFLTYFQNEAQLDKSGLPSDRFFAERPEGSVSTLKIQRTQQEDSAVYLCASSLAGTGVSGANVLTFGAGSRLTVL.

The sample holds a few counts of this clonotype. The chain is built from TRBV12-3 or TRBV12-4 and TRBJ2-5, with 8 bases identical to TRBD2. J gave up 1 base and V 5 bases, and 6 bases lay outside the gene matches. The CDR3 has 15 amino acids. The CDR3 here is CASSRAGESQETQYF. CDR3 sequence (DNA): TGTGCCAGCAGTCGAGCGGGAGAGTCCCAAGAGACCCAGTACTTC.

The genes are TRBV5-5 and TRBJ1-5; perhaps TRBD1 as D (5 bases). Germline CDR1 is SGHKS and CDR2 is YYEKEE (reference sequence). The CDR3 sequence is 13 residues long. With 3 bases removed from V and 5 bases from J, the gap between germline ends came to 9 bases. This CDR3 is CASSSMTDQPQHF. The CDR3 nucleotides read TGTGCCAGCAGCTCTATGACAGATCAGCCCCAGCATTTT.

The sample holds many counts of this clonotype. The chain links TRBV12-3 or TRBV12-4 to TRBJ1-6, with 7 bases aligning to TRBD1. After removal of 3 bases from V and 10 bases from J, the junction contained 6 bases not matched to a gene. The CDR3 extends over 14 amino acids. The CDR3 bases are TGTGCCAGCAGTTTCAAGGGGGCGCAGTCACCCCTCCACTTT. Translation gives CASSFKGAQSPLHF.

The sample holds a few counts of this clonotype. The chain carries TRBV27 and TRBJ1-3, with TRBD1 as a possible D gene (5 bases). V dropped 6 bases and J dropped 3 bases, with 21 bases sitting between them. The CDR3 is 17 amino acids. CDR1 is MNHEY, CDR2 SMNVEV, per germline (reference sequence). CDR3 sequence: CASSPWAGRRGGNTIYF. As DNA, the CDR3 is TGTGCCAGCAGCCCCTGGGCGGGGCGACGGGGTGGAAACACCATATATTTT.

In this sample, this clonotype turned up many times. The chain is built from TRBV6-2 or TRBV6-3 and TRBJ2-1; 8 bases are shared with TRBD1. V trimming: 6 bases; J trimming: 8 bases; junction bases outside the gene matches: 6. There are 13 residues in the CDR3. Germline V lookup: CDR1 MNHEY, CDR2 SVGEGT. CDR3 in amino acids: CASRGQGRDEQFF. Here the CDR3 DNA reads TGTGCCAGCAGAGGACAGGGTAGAGATGAGCAGTTCTTC.

This clonotype was found many times. The chain joins TRBV19 to TRBJ2-3, with 10 bases fitting TRBD2. The CDR3 loop spans 17 amino acids. Trimming at V came to 6 bases and at J to 1 base, leaving 10 bases not matched to a gene. Germline loops: CDR1 LNHDA, CDR2 SQIVND (reference sequence). CDR3 residues: CASSRISGTSGTDTQYF. CDR3 nucleotides: TGTGCCAGTAGCCGAATTTCCGGGACTAGCGGCACAGATACGCAGTATTTT.

The V call is TRBV6-5, the J call TRBJ2-3; tentative D call: TRBD2 (6 bases). Germline assignment: CDR1 MNHEY and CDR2 SVGAGI. The length of the CDR3 is 14 residues. The V and J ends lost 5 bases and 2 bases respectively, with 11 bases between them. The CDR3 sequence is CASSILAVTDTQYF. CDR3 DNA sequence: TGTGCCAGCAGTATTTTAGCGGTCACAGATACGCAGTATTTT.

This clonotype was detected ten times or more. J is TRBJ2-7 and V is TRBV10-3, with 7 nucleotides matching TRBD1. CDR3 length equals 13 residues. The germline gives CDR1 ENHRY, CDR2 SYGVKD. After removal of 10 bases from V and 0 bases from J, the junction contained 6 bases not matched to a gene. The CDR3 region is CATSGTASYEQYF. The CDR3 DNA follows: TGTGCCACCTCCGGGACAGCCTCCTACGAGCAGTACTTC.

This clonotype was picked up many times. The V gene is TRBV28, the J gene TRBJ1-2; 7 positions match TRBD1. The V segment lost 3 bases and the J segment 1 base; nucleotides outside the gene matches: 8. This CDR3 comprises 16 residues. Germline CDR1 and CDR2: MDHEN and SYDVKM. CDR3 sequence: CASSFYGTEFNYGYTF. CDR3 nucleotides: TGTGCCAGCAGTTTTTACGGGACAGAATTTAACTATGGCTACACCTTC.

This clonotype has ten or more counts. V usage is TRBV5-5 and J usage is TRBJ2-5; maybe TRBD1 (5 bases). This CDR3 contains 14 residues. Deletions cut 0 bases from V and 1 base from J, with 7 bases between. Germline CDR1 is SGHKS and CDR2 is YYEKEE (reference sequence). CDR3 sequence: CASSLGQIQETQYF. The CDR3 DNA follows: TGTGCCAGCAGCTTGGGACAGATCCAAGAGACCCAGTACTTC.

In this sample, this clonotype is medium-sized. The CDR3 nucleotides read TGTGCCAGCAGCTTAGATGCTAGCGCGTACCCACTCGAGCAGTACTTC. Translated, it gives CASSLDASAYPLEQYF. The chain combines TRBV11-2 with TRBJ2-7, with D possibly matching TRBD2 (6 bases). V dropped 0 bases and J dropped 6 bases, with 18 bases sitting between them. This CDR3 has 16 amino acids. CDR1 and CDR2 (germline): SGHAT, FQNNGV.

This clonotype was recorded at least ten times. The chain employs TRBV12-3 or TRBV12-4 and TRBJ1-4; no clear D. V was pared by 5 bases and J by 10 bases, with 14 bases between. This CDR3 region has 13 residues. Here the CDR3 reads CASSTDGLGKLFF. DNA for the CDR3: TGTGCCAGCAGTACCGATGGTCTGGGAAAACTGTTTTTT.